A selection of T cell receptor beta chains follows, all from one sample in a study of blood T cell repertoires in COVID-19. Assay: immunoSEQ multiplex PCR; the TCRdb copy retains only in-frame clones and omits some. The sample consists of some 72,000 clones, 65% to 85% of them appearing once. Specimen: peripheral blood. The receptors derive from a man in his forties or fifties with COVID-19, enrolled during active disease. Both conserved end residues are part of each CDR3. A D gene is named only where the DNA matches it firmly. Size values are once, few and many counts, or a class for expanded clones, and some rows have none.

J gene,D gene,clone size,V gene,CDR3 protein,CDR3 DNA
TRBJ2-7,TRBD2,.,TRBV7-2,CASSLDPGRASYEQYF,TGTGCCAGCAGCCTGGATCCCGGGAGGGCCTCCTACGAGCAGTACTTC
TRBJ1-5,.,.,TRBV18,CASSPTGSPGQPQHF,TGTGCCAGCTCACCTACCGGATCCCCAGGCCAGCCCCAGCATTTT
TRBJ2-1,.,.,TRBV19,CASSIVRGDEQFF,TGTGCCAGTAGTATCGTGAGAGGTGATGAGCAGTTCTTC
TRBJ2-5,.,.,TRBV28,CASSPWRVQETQYF,TGTGCCAGCAGTCCCTGGAGGGTTCAAGAGACCCAGTACTTC
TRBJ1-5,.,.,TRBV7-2,CASSLGAQRGQPQHF,TGTGCCAGCAGCTTAGGGGCTCAGCGGGGTCAGCCCCAGCATTTT
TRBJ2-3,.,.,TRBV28,CASLPGGLTDTQYF,TGTGCCAGCCTGCCGGGTGGTCTCACAGATACGCAGTATTTT
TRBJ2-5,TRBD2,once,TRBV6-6,CASRTSLQETQYF,TGTGCCAGCAGGACTAGCCTCCAAGAGACCCAGTACTTC
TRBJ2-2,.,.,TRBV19,CASLQQNTGELFF,TGTGCCAGTCTACAGCAGAACACCGGGGAGCTGTTTTTT
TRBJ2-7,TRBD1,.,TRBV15,CATSILGQGSEQYF,TGTGCCACCAGCATACTCGGACAGGGCTCCGAGCAGTACTTC
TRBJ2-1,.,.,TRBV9,CASSVGTSSYNEQFF,TGTGCCAGCAGCGTTGGGACTTCATCCTACAATGAGCAGTTCTTC
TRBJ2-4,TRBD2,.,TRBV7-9,CASSSGLAGANSYGIQYF,TGTGCCAGCAGCTCCGGACTAGCGGGAGCCAATAGTTATGGCATTCAGTACTTC
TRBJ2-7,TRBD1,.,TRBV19,CASTHSGTGGHEQYF,TGTGCCAGTACCCACTCCGGGACAGGGGGCCACGAGCAGTACTTC
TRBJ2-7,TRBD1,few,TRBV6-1,CASSEEGSGGYEQYF,TGTGCCAGCAGTGAAGAGGGTTCAGGGGGATACGAGCAGTACTTC
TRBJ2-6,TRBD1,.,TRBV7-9,CASSHRQGKPSGANVLTF,TGTGCCAGCAGCCACAGACAGGGCAAACCCTCTGGGGCCAACGTCCTGACTTTC
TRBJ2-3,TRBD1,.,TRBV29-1,CSVRTGGTDTQYF,TGCAGCGTTCGGACAGGGGGGACAGATACGCAGTATTTT
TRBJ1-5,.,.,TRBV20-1,CSAIEGRNQPQHF,TGCAGTGCTATTGAGGGGAGAAATCAGCCCCAGCATTTT
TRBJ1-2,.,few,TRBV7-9,CASSPTDSYGYTF,TGTGCCAGCAGTCCAACCGACAGCTATGGCTACACCTTC
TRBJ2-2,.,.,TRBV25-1,CASRGPGHSNTGELFF,TGTGCCAGCAGGGGGCCGGGACATTCGAACACCGGGGAGCTGTTTTTT
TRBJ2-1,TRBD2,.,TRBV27,CASSSGTSGRASNEQFF,TGTGCCAGCAGCTCCGGGACTAGCGGGAGGGCGAGCAATGAGCAGTTCTTC
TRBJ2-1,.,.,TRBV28,CASRRTRTYNEQFF,TGTGCCAGCAGGCGAACCCGTACTTACAATGAGCAGTTCTTC
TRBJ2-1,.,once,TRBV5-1,CASSPNRVGAEQFF,TGCGCCAGCAGCCCCAACAGGGTGGGTGCTGAGCAGTTCTTC
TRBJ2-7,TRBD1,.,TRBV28,CASSLYGTGVFYEQYF,TGTGCCAGCAGTTTGTACGGGACAGGGGTATTCTACGAGCAGTACTTC
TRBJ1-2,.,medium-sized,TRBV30,CAWGWGGARDYGYTF,TGTGCCTGGGGCTGGGGAGGGGCCCGGGACTATGGCTACACCTTC
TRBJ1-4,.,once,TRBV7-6,CASSLAKSGNEKLFF,TGTGCCAGCAGCTTAGCAAAATCAGGAAATGAAAAACTGTTTTTT
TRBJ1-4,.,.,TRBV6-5,CASRRGGAWDEKLFF,TGTGCCAGCAGGAGGGGGGGGGCCTGGGATGAAAAACTGTTTTTT
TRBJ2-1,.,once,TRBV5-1,CASSLGTEQFF,TGCGCCAGCAGTCTAGGGACAGAGCAGTTCTTC
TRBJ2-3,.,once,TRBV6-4,CASSDGSVGTDTQYF,TGTGCCAGCAGTGACGGGAGTGTGGGAACAGATACGCAGTATTTT
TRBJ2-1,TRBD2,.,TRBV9,CASSTPGLAGADEQFF,TGTGCCAGCAGCACCCCCGGACTAGCGGGGGCGGATGAGCAGTTCTTC
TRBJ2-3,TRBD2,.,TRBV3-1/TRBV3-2,CASSQLPSGSADTQYF,TGTGCCAGCAGCCAACTTCCTAGCGGGAGTGCAGATACGCAGTATTTT
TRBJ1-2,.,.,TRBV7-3,CASSPTRSGGYTF,TGTGCCAGCAGCCCCACGAGGTCGGGTGGCTACACCTTC
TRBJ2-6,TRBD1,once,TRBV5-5,CASSLGDRGSGANVLTF,TGTGCCAGCAGCTTGGGGGACAGGGGGTCTGGGGCCAACGTCCTGACTTTC
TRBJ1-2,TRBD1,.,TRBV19,CASSPGTGRNYGYTF,TGTGCCAGTAGTCCAGGGACAGGAAGAAACTATGGCTACACCTTC
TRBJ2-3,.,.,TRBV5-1,CASSLARGVSTDTQYF,TGCGCCAGCAGCTTGGCTCGCGGGGTGAGCACAGATACGCAGTATTTT
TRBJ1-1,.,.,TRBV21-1,CASSKAFGNPEAFF,TGTGCCAGCAGCAAAGCTTTCGGGAACCCTGAAGCTTTCTTT
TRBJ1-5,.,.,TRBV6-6,CASSYSNTLGNQPQHF,TGTGCCAGCAGTTACTCGAACACTCTAGGCAATCAGCCCCAGCATTTT